This T cell receptor beta chain was profiled in a study of somatic mutations in cytotoxic T cells in rheumatoid arthritis. The V gene lost 2 bases and the J gene lost 1 base, with 11 bases spanning the gap. The CDR3 extends over 15 amino acids. CDR1 is ENHRY, CDR2 SYGVKD, per germline. The table came from immunoSEQ multiplex PCR; TCRdb's copy has only in-frame clones and leaves some out. The sample includes tens of thousands of clones, about 88% of them seen just once. The origin of this receptor is an adult with rheumatoid arthritis. The chain links TRBV10-3 to TRBJ2-5; the D is unclear. The sequenced material came from CD8+ T cells sorted from blood. The CDR3 nucleotides are TGTGCCATCAGTGAGGACCTAAGTACCCAAGAGACCCAGTACTTC. This translates into CAISEDLSTQETQYF.